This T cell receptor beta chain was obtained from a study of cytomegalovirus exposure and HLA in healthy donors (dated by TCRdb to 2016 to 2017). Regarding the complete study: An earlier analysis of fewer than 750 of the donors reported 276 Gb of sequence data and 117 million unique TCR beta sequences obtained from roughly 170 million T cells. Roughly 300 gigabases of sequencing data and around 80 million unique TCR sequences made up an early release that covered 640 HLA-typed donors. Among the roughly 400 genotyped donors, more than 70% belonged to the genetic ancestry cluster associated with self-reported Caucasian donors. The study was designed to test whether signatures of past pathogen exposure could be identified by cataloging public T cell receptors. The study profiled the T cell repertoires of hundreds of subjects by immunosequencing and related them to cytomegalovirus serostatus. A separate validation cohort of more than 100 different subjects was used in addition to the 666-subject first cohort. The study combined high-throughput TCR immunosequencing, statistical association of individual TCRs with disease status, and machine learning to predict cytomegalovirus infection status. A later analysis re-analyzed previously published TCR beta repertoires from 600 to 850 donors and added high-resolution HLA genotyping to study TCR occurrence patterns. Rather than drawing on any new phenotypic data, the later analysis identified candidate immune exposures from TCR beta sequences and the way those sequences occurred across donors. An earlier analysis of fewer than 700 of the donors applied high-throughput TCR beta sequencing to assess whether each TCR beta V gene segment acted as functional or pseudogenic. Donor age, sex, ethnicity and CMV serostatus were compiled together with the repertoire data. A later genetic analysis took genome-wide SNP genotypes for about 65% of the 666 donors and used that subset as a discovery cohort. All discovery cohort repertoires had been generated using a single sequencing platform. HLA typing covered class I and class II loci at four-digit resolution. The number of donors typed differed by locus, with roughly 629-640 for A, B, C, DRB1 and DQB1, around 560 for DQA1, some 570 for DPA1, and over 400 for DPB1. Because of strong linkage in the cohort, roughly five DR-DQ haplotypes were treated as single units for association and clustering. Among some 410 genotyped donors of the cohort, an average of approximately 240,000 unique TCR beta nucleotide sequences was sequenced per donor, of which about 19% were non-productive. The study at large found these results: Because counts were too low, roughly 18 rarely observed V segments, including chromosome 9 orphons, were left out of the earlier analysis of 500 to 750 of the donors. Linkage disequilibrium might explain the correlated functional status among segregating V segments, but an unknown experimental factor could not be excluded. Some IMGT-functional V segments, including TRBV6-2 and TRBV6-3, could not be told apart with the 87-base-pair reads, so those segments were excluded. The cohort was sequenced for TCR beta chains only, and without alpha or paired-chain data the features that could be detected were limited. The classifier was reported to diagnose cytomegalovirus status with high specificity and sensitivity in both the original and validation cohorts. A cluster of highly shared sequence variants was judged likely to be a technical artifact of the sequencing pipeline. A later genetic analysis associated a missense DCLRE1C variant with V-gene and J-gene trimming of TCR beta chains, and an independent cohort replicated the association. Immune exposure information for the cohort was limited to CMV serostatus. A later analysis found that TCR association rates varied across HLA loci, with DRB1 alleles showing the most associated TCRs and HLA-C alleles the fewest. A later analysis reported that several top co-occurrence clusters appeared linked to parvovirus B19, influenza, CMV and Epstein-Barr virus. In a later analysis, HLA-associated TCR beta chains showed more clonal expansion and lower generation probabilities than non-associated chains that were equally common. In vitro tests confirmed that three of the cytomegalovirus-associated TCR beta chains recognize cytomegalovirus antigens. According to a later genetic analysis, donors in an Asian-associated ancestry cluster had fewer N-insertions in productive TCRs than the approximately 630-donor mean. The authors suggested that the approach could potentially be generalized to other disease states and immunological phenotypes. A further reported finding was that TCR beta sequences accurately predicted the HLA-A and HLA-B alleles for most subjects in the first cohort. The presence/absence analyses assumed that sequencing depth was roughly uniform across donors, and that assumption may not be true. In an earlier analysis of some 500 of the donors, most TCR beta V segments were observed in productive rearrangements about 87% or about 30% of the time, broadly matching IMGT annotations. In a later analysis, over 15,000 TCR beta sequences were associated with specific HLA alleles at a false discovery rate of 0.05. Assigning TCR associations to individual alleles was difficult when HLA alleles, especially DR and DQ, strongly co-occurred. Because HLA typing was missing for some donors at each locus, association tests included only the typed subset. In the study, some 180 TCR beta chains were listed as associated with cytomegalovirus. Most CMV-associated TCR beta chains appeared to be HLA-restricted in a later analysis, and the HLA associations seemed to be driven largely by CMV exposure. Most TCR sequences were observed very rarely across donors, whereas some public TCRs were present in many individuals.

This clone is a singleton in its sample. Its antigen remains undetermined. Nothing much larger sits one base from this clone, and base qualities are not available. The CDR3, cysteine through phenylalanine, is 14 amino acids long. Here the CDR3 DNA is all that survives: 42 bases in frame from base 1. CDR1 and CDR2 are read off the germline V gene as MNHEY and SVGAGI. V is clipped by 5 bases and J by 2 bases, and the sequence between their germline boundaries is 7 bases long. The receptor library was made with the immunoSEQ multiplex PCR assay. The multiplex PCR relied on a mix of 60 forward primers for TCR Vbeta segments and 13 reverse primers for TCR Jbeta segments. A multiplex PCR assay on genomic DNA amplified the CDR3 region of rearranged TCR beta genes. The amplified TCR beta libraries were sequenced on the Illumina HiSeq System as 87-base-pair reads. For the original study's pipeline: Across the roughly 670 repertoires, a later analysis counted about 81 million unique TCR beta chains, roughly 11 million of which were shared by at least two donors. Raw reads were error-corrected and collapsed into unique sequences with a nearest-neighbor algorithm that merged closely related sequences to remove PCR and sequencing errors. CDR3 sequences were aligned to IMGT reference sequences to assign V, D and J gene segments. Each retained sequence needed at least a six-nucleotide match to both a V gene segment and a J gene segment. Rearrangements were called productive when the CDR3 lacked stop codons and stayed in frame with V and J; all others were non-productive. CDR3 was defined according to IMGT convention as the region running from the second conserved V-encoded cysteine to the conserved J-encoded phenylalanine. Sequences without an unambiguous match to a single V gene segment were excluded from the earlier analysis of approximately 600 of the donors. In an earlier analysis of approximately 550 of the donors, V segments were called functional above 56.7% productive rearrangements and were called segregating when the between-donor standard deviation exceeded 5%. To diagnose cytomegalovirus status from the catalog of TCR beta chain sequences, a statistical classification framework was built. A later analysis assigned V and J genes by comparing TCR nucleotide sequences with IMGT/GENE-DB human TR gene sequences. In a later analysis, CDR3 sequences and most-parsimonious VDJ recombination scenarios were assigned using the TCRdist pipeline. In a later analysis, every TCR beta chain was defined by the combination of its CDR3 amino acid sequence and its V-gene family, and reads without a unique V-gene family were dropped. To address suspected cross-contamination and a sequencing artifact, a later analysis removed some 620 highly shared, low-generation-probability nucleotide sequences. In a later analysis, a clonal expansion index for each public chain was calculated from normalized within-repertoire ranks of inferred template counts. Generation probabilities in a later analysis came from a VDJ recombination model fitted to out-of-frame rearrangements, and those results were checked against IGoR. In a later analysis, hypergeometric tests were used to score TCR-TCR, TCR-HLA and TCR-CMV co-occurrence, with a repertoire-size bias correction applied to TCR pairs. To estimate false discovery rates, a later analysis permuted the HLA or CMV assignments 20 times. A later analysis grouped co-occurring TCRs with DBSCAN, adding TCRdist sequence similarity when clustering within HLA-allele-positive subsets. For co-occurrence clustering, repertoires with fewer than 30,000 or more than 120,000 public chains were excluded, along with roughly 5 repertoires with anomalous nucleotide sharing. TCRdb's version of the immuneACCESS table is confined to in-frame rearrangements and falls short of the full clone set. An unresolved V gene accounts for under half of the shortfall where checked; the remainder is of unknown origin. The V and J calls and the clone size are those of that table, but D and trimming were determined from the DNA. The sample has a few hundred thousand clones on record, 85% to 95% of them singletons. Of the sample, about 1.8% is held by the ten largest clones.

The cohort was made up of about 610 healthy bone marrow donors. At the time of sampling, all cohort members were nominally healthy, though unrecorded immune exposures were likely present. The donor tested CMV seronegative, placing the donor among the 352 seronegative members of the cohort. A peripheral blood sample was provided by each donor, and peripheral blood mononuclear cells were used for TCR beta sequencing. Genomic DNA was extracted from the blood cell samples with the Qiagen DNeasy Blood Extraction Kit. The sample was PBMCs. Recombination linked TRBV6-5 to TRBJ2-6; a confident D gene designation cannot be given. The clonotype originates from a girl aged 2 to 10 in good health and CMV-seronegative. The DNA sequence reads TGTGCCAGCAGTGAAGGAGCTGGGGCCAACGTCCTGACTTTC. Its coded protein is CASSEGAGANVLTF.